This TCR beta chain was observed in a study of blood T cell repertoires in COVID-19. Study-wide background: Donors in the United States, Italy and Spain gave samples during acute or convalescent COVID-19. The analysed material was cDNA or gDNA that came from T cells, B-cell-depleted T cells, or PBMCs.

This clone appeared a single time. Authors' methods: Nucleated cell number was recorded as an estimate derived from reference gene primer amplification. Produced via immunoSEQ multiplex PCR; TCRdb's table is partial and in-frame only. V and J calls and clone size follow that table, whereas D and trimming were derived from the DNA. This sample has tens of thousands of clones, with about four fifths found just once. Sequencing was carried out using peripheral blood. The sequence was collected from a human donor with acute or convalescent COVID-19. The donor label of this sample is uncertain.

The CDR3 sequence: CASSLAAGLDHYGYTF. The CDR3 region has the DNA TGTGCCAGCAGCTTAGCGGCAGGTCTTGATCACTATGGCTACACCTTC. This chain uses TRBV7-6 with TRBJ1-2; unclear D gene. Germline CDR1 reads SGHVS; CDR2 reads FNYEAQ. The CDR3 is made up of 16 amino acids. The ends were cut back, 0 bases at V and 3 bases at J, with 14 bases in the middle.